One TCR beta chain is described in this entry. The antigen remains unidentified. The record originates from a study of shared clonotypes between healthy human individuals. Turning to the study itself: Per-donor plates numbered three CD4 naive, three CD4 memory, two CD8 naive and one CD8 memory.

The data were produced by immunoSEQ multiplex PCR, yet TCRdb's version contains in-frame clones alone and is incomplete. The sample lists 1,100,000 or so clones; approximately 80% were seen once. Study-level points and caveats: Generation probabilities were higher for clonotypes shared across all four sorted-subset donors than for unshared ones. Though the depth was large, rarefaction showed that sorted-subset sequencing was incomplete.

V was cut by 0 bases and J by 0 bases, with 8 bases left in between. Germline V gene sequence: CDR1 KGHSH, CDR2 LQKENI. This CDR3 region has 15 residues. This clonotype originated in a man in his late teens or twenties in good health. Some clones in this sample may be carry-over from other donors' samples. The rearrangement uses TRBV18 and TRBJ1-1; D ambiguous. The sample comprised memory CD4+ T cells from PBMCs. Subset here: CD45RA-negative fraction. This chain's CDR3 is CASSPPAQMNTEAFF. Here the CDR3 DNA reads TGTGCCAGCTCACCACCGGCGCAGATGAACACTGAAGCTTTCTTT.